A single sample is the source of the 25 T cell receptor beta chains below, sequenced in a study of Graves' ophthalmopathy and Graves' hyperthyroidism (dated by TCRdb to 2017 to 2018). The sequencing machine was an Illumina HiSeq 2000. For repertoire sequencing, the TCR beta CDR3 regions were amplified from RNA transcripts. The first round of RT-PCR was done with HTBI primers and the Qiagen OneStep RT-PCR kit, and was followed by a second round of multiplex PCR, then size selection and purification. TCRdb handled the public reads itself, with Q25 trimming in fastp and clone calling in MiXCR, and kept productive beta chains. Rows matching on CDR3 protein sequence are summarized as one entry with the most common DNA and genes. The sample data list 500,000 to 800,000 distinct CDR3 sequences, and roughly 39% of these were observed just once. The top ten hold more than 2.5% of the sample. The sequenced sample was peripheral blood. The receptors come from an adult man with Graves' ophthalmopathy.

This chain connects TRBV7-2 to TRBJ2-7, with D unclear. The germline V gene encodes CDR1 SGHTA and CDR2 FQGNSA. The V end lost 5 bases, the J end lost 6 bases, and 20 bases lay between the germline ends. The CDR3 spans 15 residues. The CDR3 nucleotides are TGTGCCAGCAGCCAAGAACGCGGAGCGTTCCTCGAGCAGTACTTC. Its translation: CASSQERGAFLEQYF.

The chain employs TRBV12-5 and TRBJ1-1; 8 bases are shared with TRBD1. Per the germline V gene, CDR1 is LGHNT and CDR2 is FRNRAP. This CDR3 is built from 16 residues. V lost 3 bases, J lost 1 base, and 7 bases stayed unmatched. CDR3 protein: CASGFEPTGANTEAFF. The DNA of the CDR3 is TGTGCTAGTGGTTTCGAGCCGACAGGGGCGAACACTGAAGCTTTCTTT.

This clonotype was counted between two and nine times. This rearrangement joins TRBV11-2 to TRBJ2-3; 9 bases are a match to TRBD2. The CDR3 loop spans 18 amino acids. Germline-derived CDR1 and CDR2 are SGHAT and FQNNGV. J gave up 4 bases and V 6 bases, and 17 bases lay outside the gene matches. The CDR3 DNA reads as TGTGCCAGCAGTCTGTGGGCAGCGGGACTAGCTGCCTCAGATACGCAGTATTTT. Amino acid sequence: CASSLWAAGLAASDTQYF.

Only a few counts were recorded for this clonotype. The chain recombines TRBV27 with TRBJ1-2; D possibly corresponds to TRBD1 (6 bases). The V gene's germline CDR1 is MNHEY and CDR2 SMNVEV (reference sequence). This CDR3 comprises 16 residues. V was pared by 4 bases and J by 3 bases, with 18 bases between. The DNA of the CDR3 is TGTGCCAGCAGTTATCTGGGGGACACAGGAGACTATGGCTACACCTTC. Its translation is CASSYLGDTGDYGYTF.

The rearrangement links TRBV10-3 to TRBJ2-2; 10 nucleotides match TRBD1. Germline V gives CDR1 ENHRY, CDR2 SYGVKD. V gave up 4 bases and J gave up 6 bases; unmatched junction bases: 2. The CDR3 totals 14 residues. As DNA, the CDR3 is TGTGCCATCAGTGGACAGGGGGCGGCCGGGGAGCTGTTTTTT. This codes for CAISGQGAAGELFF.

This chain uses TRBV30 with TRBJ2-7; tentatively, D is TRBD2 (6 bases). Deletions cut 5 bases from V and 2 bases from J, with 13 bases between. The CDR3 is 13 residues long. Germline loops: CDR1 GTSNPN, CDR2 SVGIG (reference sequence). This chain's CDR3 is CAWSGDRAYEQYF. The CDR3, as DNA: TGTGCCTGGTCGGGGGACCGTGCCTACGAGCAGTACTTC.

Worth noting for this clonotype: A read error may account for a junction end that differs from germline. This rearrangement joins TRBV19 to TRBJ1-2; D is possibly TRBD1 (6 bases). Germline V gives CDR1 LNHDA, CDR2 SQIVND (reference sequence). The length of the CDR3 is 14 residues. The CDR3 loop is CTSSLPGGAYGYTF. The CDR3 region has the DNA TGTACCAGTAGTCTCCCGGGGGGCGCCTATGGCTACACCTTC.

V gene TRBV29-1 combines with J gene TRBJ2-2; D is ambiguous. V lost 6 bases, J lost 8 bases, and 13 bases lay in between. The CDR3 covers 12 residues. Germline V CDR1 and CDR2: SQVTM, ANQGSEA. The CDR3, as DNA: TGCAGCGTGGAGACATACATAGGGGAGCTGTTTTTT. It is translated as CSVETYIGELFF.

This clonotype occurred many times. In DNA form, the CDR3 reads TGTGCCAGCAGTGGACTAGCGGGAGAAAACAATGAGCAGTTCTTC. Amino acid sequence: CASSGLAGENNEQFF. The chain employs TRBV25-1 and TRBJ2-1; TRBD2 matches at 12 bases. The CDR3 length is 15 residues. Germline V gene data show CDR1 as MGHDK and CDR2 as SYGVNS. Trimming removed 4 bases from V and 5 bases from J; junction bases left unmatched: 3. Filled out from reference TRBV25-1 and TRBJ2-1, the complete variable domain reads EADIYQTPRYLVIGTGKKITLECSQTMGHDKMYWYQQDPGMELHLIHYSYGVNSTEKGDLSSESTVSRIRTEHFPLTLESARPSHTSQYLCASSGLAGENNEQFFGPGTRLTVL.

This sequence joins TRBV19 and TRBJ2-2, with 15 nucleotides matching TRBD2. The CDR3 has 15 amino acids. V gave up 2 bases and J gave up 10 bases; unmatched junction bases: 2. Germline CDR1 and CDR2: LNHDA and SQIVND (reference sequence). The CDR3 coding sequence is TGTGCCAGTAGTATAAGGACTAGCGGGAGGGTGGAGCTGTTTTTT. This encodes CASSIRTSGRVELFF.

The chain joins TRBV24-1 to TRBJ1-5; perhaps TRBD1 as D (5 bases). The ends were cut back, 8 bases at V and 11 bases at J, with 12 bases in the middle. The CDR3 has 11 amino acids. CDR1 and CDR2 (germline): KGHDR, SFDVKD. The CDR3 sequence is CATTGDETQHF. Here the CDR3 DNA reads TGTGCCACCACCGGGGACGAGACCCAGCATTTT.

This clonotype showed up many times. The chain is built from TRBV7-9 and TRBJ1-5, with 10 bases aligning to TRBD1. Germline trimming cut 0 bases from V and 5 bases from J; bases unmatched to any gene: 4. Germline values: CDR1 SEHNR, CDR2 FQNEAQ (reference sequence). The length of the CDR3 is 16 residues. The CDR3 sequence: CASSLAGTGEHQPQHF. In DNA form, the CDR3 reads TGTGCCAGCAGCTTAGCTGGGACAGGGGAACATCAGCCCCAGCATTTT.

This clonotype was observed many times. The chain uses TRBV7-2 and TRBJ1-6; D gene unclear. Deletions cut 6 bases from V and 9 bases from J, with 15 bases between. The CDR3 totals 14 residues. Germline values: CDR1 SGHTA, CDR2 FQGNSA. The DNA for the CDR3 is TGTGCCAGCAGACCCACAAGCGGCGGTTCACCCCTCCACTTT. Translating gives CASRPTSGGSPLHF.

This clonotype was recorded once. This sequence joins TRBV10-3 and TRBJ1-1; D might be TRBD1 (6 bases). In germline, CDR1 is ENHRY, CDR2 SYGVKD. V lost 4 bases and J lost 2, with 11 bases in between. The CDR3 sequence is 14 residues long. This CDR3 reads CAISGYGGNTEAFF. The CDR3 nucleotides read TGTGCCATCAGTGGCTACGGGGGCAACACTGAAGCTTTCTTT.

This clonotype was seen ten or more times. The chain couples TRBV6-5 to TRBJ1-6, with D maybe TRBD1 (5 bases). Germline V CDR1 and CDR2: MNHEY, SVGAGI. The CDR3 runs to 15 residues. The ends were cut back, 0 bases at V and 12 bases at J, with 15 bases in the middle. The CDR3 protein is CASSYSPQDLLPLHF. DNA of the CDR3: TGTGCCAGCAGTTACTCGCCACAGGACCTCTTACCCCTCCACTTT.

This clonotype was observed a few times. The chain employs TRBV20-1 and TRBJ2-2; D is possibly TRBD1 (5 bases). The CDR3 sequence is 14 residues long. Germline CDR1 and CDR2: DFQATT and SNEGSKA (reference sequence). CDR3 nucleotide sequence: TGCAGCGTTTATAGGGGCGGCAACACCGGGGAGCTGTTTTTT. It codes for CSVYRGGNTGELFF.

The genes are TRBV11-2 and TRBJ2-7; 14 nucleotides align to TRBD2. In germline, CDR1 is SGHAT, CDR2 FQNNGV. The trim removed 5 bases at V and 4 bases at J, leaving 7 bases unmatched. The CDR3 sequence is 16 residues long. The CDR3 protein is CASSAVRTSGGYEQYF. In DNA, the CDR3 is TGTGCCAGCAGCGCCGTCAGGACTAGCGGGGGGTACGAGCAGTACTTC.

This clonotype was seen at least ten times. V and J are TRBV6-6 and TRBJ2-7, with TRBD2 matching 7 bases. The germline gives CDR1 MNHNY, CDR2 SVGAGI (reference sequence). The CDR3 contains 15 residues. The J segment lost 7 bases and the V segment lost 2 bases, leaving 11 bases of the junction unmatched. The CDR3 DNA is TGTGCCAGCAGTTACGTGGGGGGGACCGGTTTAGAGCAGTACTTC. This codes for CASSYVGGTGLEQYF.

The V and J genes are TRBV2 and TRBJ2-5, with 8 bases matching TRBD2. Looked up from germline, CDR1 is SNHLY and CDR2 is FYNNEI. CDR3 length: 16 residues. The junction had 13 bases not matched to a gene; V was cut back by 6 bases and J by 4 bases. This chain's CDR3 is CASSLGVRGAGETQYF. CDR3 DNA: TGTGCCAGCAGCTTGGGGGTGCGGGGGGCCGGAGAGACCCAGTACTTC.

The count of this clonotype is one. The rearrangement links TRBV7-2 to TRBJ1-2; D ambiguous. This CDR3 contains 17 residues. Deletions cut 0 bases from V and 2 bases from J, with 16 bases between. The germline V gene encodes CDR1 SGHTA and CDR2 FQGNSA. In DNA, the CDR3 is TGTGCCAGCAGCTTAGCATTAGGGCGAAACACGAACTATGGCTACACCTTC. Its protein product is CASSLALGRNTNYGYTF. Looking up the rest from reference TRBV7-2 and TRBJ1-2 gives the full variable domain: GAGVSQSPSNKVTEKGKDVELRCDPISGHTALYWYRQSLGQGLEFLIYFQGNSAPDKSGLPSDRFSAERTGGSVSTLTIQRTQQEDSAVYLCASSLALGRNTNYGYTFGSGTRLTVV.

Many counts were recorded for this clonotype. The rearrangement joins TRBV24-1 to TRBJ2-7; D call uncertain. Trimming removed 5 bases at V and 4 bases at J, with 5 bases between. This CDR3 comprises 11 residues. Per the germline V gene, CDR1 is KGHDR and CDR2 is SFDVKD. This CDR3 reads CATSVGYEQYF. The CDR3 region has the DNA TGTGCCACCAGTGTCGGGTACGAGCAGTACTTC.

This chain joins TRBV7-9 and TRBJ1-4; D is uncertain. Germline V lookup: CDR1 SEHNR, CDR2 FQNEAQ (reference sequence). The CDR3 sequence is 13 residues long. With 0 bases removed from V and 10 bases from J, the gap between germline ends came to 9 bases. The chain's CDR3 is CASSLAIAGKLFF. For the CDR3, the DNA is TGTGCCAGCAGCTTAGCGATTGCGGGAAAACTGTTTTTT.

With regard to this clonotype: Relative to the germline gene, one junction end is altered; a read error may explain this. The chain recombines TRBV4-1 with TRBJ2-7, with 9 bases lining up with TRBD2. CDR3 length: 15 residues. Germline V lookup: CDR1 MGHRA, CDR2 YSYEKL. In DNA, the CDR3 is TGCGCCAGCAGCCCCCTAGCGGGGTTCTCCTACGAACAGTACTTC. Protein product: CASSPLAGFSYEQYF.

This clonotype appeared many times. This chain connects TRBV12-3 or TRBV12-4 to TRBJ2-2, with no clear D. Trimming stripped 2 bases from V and 4 bases from J, with 8 bases between. The CDR3 has 14 amino acids. Here the CDR3 reads CASSLTFVTGELFF. CDR3 DNA sequence: TGTGCCAGCAGTTTAACGTTCGTCACCGGGGAGCTGTTTTTT.

The chain carries TRBV15 and TRBJ2-5, with D possibly matching TRBD1 (5 bases). CDR1 LNHNV and CDR2 YYDKDF come from the germline V gene (reference sequence). The CDR3 spans 17 residues. Trimming stripped 0 bases from V and 7 bases from J, with 21 bases between. DNA for the CDR3: TGTGCCACCAGCAGAGATCTGGCGACGGCCTTCACAGGGACCCAGTACTTC. It encodes CATSRDLATAFTGTQYF.